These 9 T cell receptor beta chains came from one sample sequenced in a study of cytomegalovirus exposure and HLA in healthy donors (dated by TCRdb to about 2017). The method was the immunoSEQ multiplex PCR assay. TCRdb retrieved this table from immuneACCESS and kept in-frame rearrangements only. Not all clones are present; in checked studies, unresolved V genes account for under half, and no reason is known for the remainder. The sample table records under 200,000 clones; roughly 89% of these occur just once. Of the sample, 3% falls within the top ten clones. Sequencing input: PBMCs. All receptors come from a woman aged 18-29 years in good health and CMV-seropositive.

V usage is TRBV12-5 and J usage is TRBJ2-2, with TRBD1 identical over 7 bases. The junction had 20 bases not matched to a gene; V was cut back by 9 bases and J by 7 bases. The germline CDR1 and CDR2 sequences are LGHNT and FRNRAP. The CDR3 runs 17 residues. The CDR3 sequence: CASRGVGQDMWGGELFF. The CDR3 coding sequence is TGTGCTAGCAGGGGCGTTGGACAGGATATGTGGGGCGGGGAGCTGTTTTTT.

CDR3 region: CASSSLAGGTYNEQFF. The DNA for the CDR3 is TGTGCCAGCAGCTCTTTAGCGGGAGGGACCTACAATGAGCAGTTCTTC. This rearrangement joins TRBV7-2 to TRBJ2-1; 11 nucleotides line up with TRBD2. Germline V CDR1 and CDR2: SGHTA, FQGNSA. Trimming at V came to 4 bases and at J to 2 bases, leaving 4 bases not matched to a gene. The CDR3 covers 16 residues.

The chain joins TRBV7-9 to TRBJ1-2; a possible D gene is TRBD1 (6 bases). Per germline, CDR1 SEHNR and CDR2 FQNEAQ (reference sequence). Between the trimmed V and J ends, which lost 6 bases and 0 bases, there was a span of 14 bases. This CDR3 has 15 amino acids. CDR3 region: CASSNRDTANYGYTF. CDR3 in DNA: TGTGCCAGCAGTAACCGGGACACCGCTAACTATGGCTACACCTTC.

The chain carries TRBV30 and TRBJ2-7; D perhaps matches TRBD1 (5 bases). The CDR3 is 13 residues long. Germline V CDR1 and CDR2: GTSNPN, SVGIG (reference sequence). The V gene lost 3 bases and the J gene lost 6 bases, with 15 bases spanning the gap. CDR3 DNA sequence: TGTGCCTGGAGCATGACAACAAGGGGCGAGCAGTACTTC. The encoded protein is CAWSMTTRGEQYF. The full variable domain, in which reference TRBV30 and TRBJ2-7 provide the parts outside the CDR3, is SQTIHQWPATLVQPVGSPLSLECTVEGTSNPNLYWYRQAAGRGLQLLFYSVGIGQISSEVPQNLSASRPQDRQFILSSKKLLLSDSGFYLCAWSMTTRGEQYFGPGTRLTVT.

CDR3: CASSTRLAGVGEQYF. The CDR3 DNA reads as TGTGCCAGCAGCACCCGGTTAGCGGGAGTTGGAGAGCAGTACTTC. The chain employs TRBV7-8 and TRBJ2-7; 9 bases map to TRBD2. The germline V gene has CDR1 SGHVS and CDR2 FQNEAQ. The ends lost 5 bases at V and 7 bases at J; junction bases unmatched: 12. CDR3 size: 15 residues.

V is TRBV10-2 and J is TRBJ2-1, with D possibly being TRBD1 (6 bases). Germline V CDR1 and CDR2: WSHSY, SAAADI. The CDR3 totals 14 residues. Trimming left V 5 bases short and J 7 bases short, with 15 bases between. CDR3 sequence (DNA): TGCGCCAGCAGTAAGGGGGATCTTGCGAATGAGCAGTTCTTC. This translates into CASSKGDLANEQFF.

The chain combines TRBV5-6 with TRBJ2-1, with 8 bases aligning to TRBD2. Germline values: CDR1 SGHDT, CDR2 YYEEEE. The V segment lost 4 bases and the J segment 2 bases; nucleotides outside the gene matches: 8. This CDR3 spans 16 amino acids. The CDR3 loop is CASSPAGTRAYNEQFF. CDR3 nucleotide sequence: TGTGCCAGCAGCCCAGCCGGGACTAGAGCCTACAATGAGCAGTTCTTC.

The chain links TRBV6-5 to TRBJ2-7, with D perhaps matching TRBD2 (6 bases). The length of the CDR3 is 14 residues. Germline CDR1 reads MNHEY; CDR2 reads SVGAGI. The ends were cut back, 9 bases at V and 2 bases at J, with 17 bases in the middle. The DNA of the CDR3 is TGTGCCAGTAGCCGACTAGTGCCCCCCTACGAGCAGTACTTC. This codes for CASSRLVPPYEQYF.

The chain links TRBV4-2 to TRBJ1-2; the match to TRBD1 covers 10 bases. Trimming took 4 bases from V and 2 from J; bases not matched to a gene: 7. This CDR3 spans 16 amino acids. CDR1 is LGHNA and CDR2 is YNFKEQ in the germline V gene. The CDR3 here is CASSPFGQGVNYGYTF. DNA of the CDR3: TGTGCCAGCAGCCCTTTCGGACAGGGGGTGAACTATGGCTACACCTTC.